The subject of this entry is one T cell receptor (beta chain). This sample stems from a study of blood T cell repertoires in COVID-19. The overall study: Material from acute and convalescent COVID-19 was sourced from the United States, Italy and Spain. The cDNA or gDNA used as material had been derived from T cells, B-cell-depleted T cells, or PBMCs.

The germline V gene encodes CDR1 SGHTA and CDR2 FQGNSA. CDR3 length: 14 amino acids. V shed 6 bases, J shed 4 bases, and the junction held 8 bases outside the gene matches. Produced via immunoSEQ multiplex PCR; TCRdb's table is partial and in-frame only. The sample includes tens of thousands of clones, 90% of them seen just once. The chain links TRBV7-2 to TRBJ2-7, with 8 bases matching TRBD1. This TCR derives from a woman older than 75 with active or convalescent COVID-19. Sequenced: peripheral blood. The DNA for the CDR3 is TGTGCCAGCAGTAGGACAGGGCCGTCGTACGAGCAGTACTTC. Translating it yields CASSRTGPSYEQYF.